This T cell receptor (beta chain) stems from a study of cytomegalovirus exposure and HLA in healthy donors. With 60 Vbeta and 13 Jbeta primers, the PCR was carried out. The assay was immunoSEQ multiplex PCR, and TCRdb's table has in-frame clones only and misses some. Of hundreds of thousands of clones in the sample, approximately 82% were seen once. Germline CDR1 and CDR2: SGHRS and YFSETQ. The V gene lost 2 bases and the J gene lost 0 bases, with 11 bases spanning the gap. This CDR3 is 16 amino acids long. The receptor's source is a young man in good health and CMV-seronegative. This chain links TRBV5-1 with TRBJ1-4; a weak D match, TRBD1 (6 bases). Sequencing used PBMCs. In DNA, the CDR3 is TGCGCCAGCAGCTTACCCAGGGGCACAACTAATGAAAAACTGTTTTTT. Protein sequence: CASSLPRGTTNEKLFF.